Sequencing of this T cell receptor beta chain was carried out in a study of blood T cell repertoires in COVID-19. Turning to the study itself: The origin of the acute and convalescent COVID-19 samples was the United States, Italy and Spain. In each case, the material was cDNA or gDNA derived from T cells, B-cell-depleted T cells, or PBMCs.

The CDR3 length is 18 residues. The V gene's germline CDR1 is MGHRA and CDR2 YSYEKL. Trimming took 3 bases from V and 0 from J; bases not matched to a gene: 7. Original data processing: The authors estimated nucleated cell counts from reference gene primer amplification. Generated by immunoSEQ multiplex PCR, the TCRdb table keeps only in-frame clones and is missing some. V, J and clone size derive from that table, while D and trimming were established from the DNA sequence. Of around 250,000 clones in the sample, 86% are singletons; the top ten hold 6.2%. The chain joins TRBV4-1 to TRBJ2-6; 8 nucleotides line up with TRBD1. This TCR derives from a man aged 55 to 70 with acute or convalescent COVID-19. Sequenced input: peripheral blood. The CDR3 coding sequence is TGCGCCAGCAGCCAGGCTCGGGACAGGAACTCTGGGGCCAACGTCCTGACTTTC. Protein product: CASSQARDRNSGANVLTF.